This TCR beta chain was profiled in a study of blood T cell repertoires in COVID-19. The data were produced by immunoSEQ multiplex PCR, yet TCRdb's version contains in-frame clones alone and is incomplete. The repertoire consists of a few hundred thousand clones, with 65% to 90% occurring once and the leading ten covering just over 7%. The specimen sequenced was peripheral blood. The TCR originated in a human donor in a cohort sampled during active COVID-19.

The CDR3 coding sequence is TGTGCCAGCAGTCTCAGGGGTGGGGGCTACACCTTC. Protein sequence: CASSLRGGGYTF. The chain recombines TRBV6-5 with TRBJ1-2, with a possible D match to TRBD1 (6 bases). The V end lost 5 bases, the J end lost 8 bases, and 12 bases lay between the germline ends. Germline-derived CDR1 and CDR2 are MNHEY and SVGAGI. The CDR3 length is 12 residues.